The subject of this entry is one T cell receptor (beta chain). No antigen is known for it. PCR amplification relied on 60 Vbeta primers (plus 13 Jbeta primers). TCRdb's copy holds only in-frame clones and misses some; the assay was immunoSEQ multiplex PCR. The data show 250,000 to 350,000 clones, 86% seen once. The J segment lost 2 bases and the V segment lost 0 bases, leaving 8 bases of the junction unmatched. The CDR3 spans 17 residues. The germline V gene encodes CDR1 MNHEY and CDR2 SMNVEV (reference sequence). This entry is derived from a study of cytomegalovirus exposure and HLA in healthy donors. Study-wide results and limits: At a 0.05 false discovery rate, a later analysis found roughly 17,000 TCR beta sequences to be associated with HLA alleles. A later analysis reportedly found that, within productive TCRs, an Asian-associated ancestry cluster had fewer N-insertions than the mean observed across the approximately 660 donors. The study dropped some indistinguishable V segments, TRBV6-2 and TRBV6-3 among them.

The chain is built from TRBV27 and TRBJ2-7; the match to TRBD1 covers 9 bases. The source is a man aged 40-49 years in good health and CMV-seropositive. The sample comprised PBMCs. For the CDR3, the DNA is TGTGCCAGCAGTTTATCGACTCCCGGACAGGGGACCTACGAGCAGTACTTC. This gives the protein CASSLSTPGQGTYEQYF.